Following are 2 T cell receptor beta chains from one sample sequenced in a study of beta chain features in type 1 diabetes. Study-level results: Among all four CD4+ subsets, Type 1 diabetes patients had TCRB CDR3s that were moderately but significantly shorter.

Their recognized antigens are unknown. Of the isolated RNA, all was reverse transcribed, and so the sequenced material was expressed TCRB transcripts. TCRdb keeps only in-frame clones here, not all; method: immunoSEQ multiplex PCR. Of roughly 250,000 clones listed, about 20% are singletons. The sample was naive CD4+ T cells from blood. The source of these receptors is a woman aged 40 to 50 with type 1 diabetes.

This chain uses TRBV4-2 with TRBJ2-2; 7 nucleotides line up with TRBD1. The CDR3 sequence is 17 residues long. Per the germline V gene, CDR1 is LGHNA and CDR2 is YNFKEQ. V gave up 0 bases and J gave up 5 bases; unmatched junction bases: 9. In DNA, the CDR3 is TGTGCCAGCAGCCAAGAATATTACGGACAGGCTACCGGGGAGCTGTTTTTT. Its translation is CASSQEYYGQATGELFF.

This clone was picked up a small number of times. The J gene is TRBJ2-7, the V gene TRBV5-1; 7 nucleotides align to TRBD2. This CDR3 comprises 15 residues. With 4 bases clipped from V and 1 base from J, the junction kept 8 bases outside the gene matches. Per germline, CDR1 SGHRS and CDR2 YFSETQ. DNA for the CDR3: TGCGCCAGCAGCCGAGGGACTACACGATCCTACGAGCAGTACTTC. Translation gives CASSRGTTRSYEQYF.